Shown below are 14 T cell receptor beta chains from a single sample sequenced in a study of T cell responses to AZD1222 COVID-19 vaccine. Libraries were prepared by immunoSEQ multiplex PCR; TCRdb keeps only in-frame clonotypes and omits some of them. Of approximately 170,000 clones listed, around 92% were seen once; the top ten hold around 0.99%. The sample consisted of peripheral blood, taken 28 days after the second AZD1222 dose. All receptors come from an adult who received the AZD1222 COVID-19 vaccine.

V gene TRBV30 combines with J gene TRBJ1-5; possibly TRBD1 for D (5 bases). The germline V and J ends were trimmed by 2 bases and 4 bases, with 9 bases remaining between them. The germline V gene encodes CDR1 GTSNPN and CDR2 SVGIG (reference sequence). The length of the CDR3 is 13 residues. CDR3 amino acids: CAWSPQVNQPQHF. The DNA of the CDR3 is TGTGCCTGGAGTCCACAGGTTAATCAGCCCCAGCATTTT.

This chain joins TRBV6-5 and TRBJ1-2; maybe TRBD1 (6 bases). V was pared by 5 bases and J by 6 bases, with 13 bases between. The CDR3 contains 13 residues. Germline V gives CDR1 MNHEY, CDR2 SVGAGI. CDR3 loop: CASSSRGGDGYTF. The CDR3, as DNA: TGTGCCAGCAGTAGCAGGGGAGGGGATGGCTACACCTTC.

The chain joins TRBV9 to TRBJ2-3; D is ambiguous. Trimming took 3 bases from V and 4 from J, leaving 12 bases between them. This CDR3 is 14 amino acids long. In germline, CDR1 is SGDLS, CDR2 YYNGEE. CDR3 nucleotides: TGTGCCAGCAGCGCCCCGGCCTTTTCAGATACGCAGTATTTT. It encodes CASSAPAFSDTQYF.

The rearrangement joins TRBV11-1 to TRBJ1-2; tentative D call: TRBD1 (6 bases). This CDR3 spans 14 amino acids. Germline CDR1 SGHAT, CDR2 FQDESV (reference sequence). V lost 2 bases to trimming and J lost 4 bases, with 11 bases between them. CDR3 region: CASSLTPGAYGYTF. Written as DNA, the CDR3 is TGTGCCAGCAGCTTAACGCCAGGGGCCTATGGCTACACCTTC.

The chain recombines TRBV9 with TRBJ2-5, with D perhaps being TRBD1 or TRBD2 (6 bases each). Trimming took off 0 bases at V and 2 bases at J, with 14 bases between the two ends. CDR1 is SGDLS, CDR2 YYNGEE, per germline. The CDR3 runs 16 residues. CDR3 coding DNA: TGTGCCAGCAGCGTAGGGATCGGGGGCGCACAAGAGACCCAGTACTTC. Protein sequence: CASSVGIGGAQETQYF.

V is TRBV7-9 and J is TRBJ1-1; the D gene is possibly TRBD1 (6 bases). Germline assignment: CDR1 SEHNR and CDR2 FQNEAQ (reference sequence). V dropped 6 bases and J dropped 2 bases, with 7 bases sitting between them. The CDR3 consists of 12 residues. The CDR3 bases are TGTGCCAGCAGGACAGGTAACACTGAAGCTTTCTTT. This translates into CASRTGNTEAFF.

This rearrangement joins TRBV21-1 to TRBJ1-2. TRBV21-1 is described as a pseudogene. This CDR3 is 15 amino acids long. For the CDR3, the DNA is TGTGCCAGCAGCAAAGGTGGCGGCGATGCGAGTGGCTACACCTTC. Translation gives CASSKGGGDASGYTF.

The chain has TRBV6-1 and TRBJ1-3; D is unresolved. From germline, CDR1 is MNHNS and CDR2 SASEGT. The CDR3 totals 12 residues. The germline V and J ends were trimmed by 3 bases and 3 bases, with 3 bases remaining between them. DNA for the CDR3: TGTGCCAGCAGTGATAGTGGAAACACCATATATTTT. Translating it yields CASSDSGNTIYF.

The chain joins TRBV12-3 or TRBV12-4 to TRBJ1-5; D unclear. The CDR3 has 12 amino acids. V lost 5 bases to trimming and J lost 11 bases, with 13 bases between them. The CDR3 nucleotides are TGTGCCAGCAGTACTAGTCCGGGATCCCAGCATTTT. This translates into CASSTSPGSQHF.

The genes are TRBV5-1 and TRBJ1-2; 10 bases align to TRBD1. V was pared by 5 bases and J by 3 bases, with 7 bases of the junction left unmatched. The CDR3 covers 15 residues. Germline CDR1 SGHRS, CDR2 YFSETQ. The CDR3 DNA reads TGCGCCAGCAGTCTCCGGGACAGGGGTGACTATGGCTACACCTTC. Amino acid sequence: CASSLRDRGDYGYTF.

The V call is TRBV6-5, the J call TRBJ2-2; no firm D call. The CDR3 runs 14 residues. Germline CDR1 and CDR2: MNHEY and SVGAGI. Trimming stripped 7 bases from V and 5 bases from J, with 14 bases between. The CDR3 DNA follows: TGTGCCAGCACCCTGGGCAGAAGTACCGGGGAGCTGTTTTTT. Residues: CASTLGRSTGELFF.

The chain uses TRBV29-1 and TRBJ2-5, with D maybe TRBD2 (6 bases). From germline, CDR1 is SQVTM and CDR2 ANQGSEA. The V and J ends lost 5 bases and 4 bases respectively, with 14 bases between them. The CDR3 runs to 13 residues. The DNA for the CDR3 is TGCAGCGTTCCGGGCGTGGGGGGAGAGACCCAGTACTTC. This sequence encodes CSVPGVGGETQYF.

The chain couples TRBV5-1 to TRBJ1-5; 8 positions agree with TRBD1. CDR1 is SGHRS and CDR2 is YFSETQ in the germline V gene. V was pared by 3 bases and J by 6 bases, with 5 bases of the junction left unmatched. The CDR3 covers 14 residues. The CDR3 bases are TGCGCCAGCAGCTCCGGGACAGGTGGTCAGCCCCAGCATTTT. It specifies CASSSGTGGQPQHF.

This chain connects TRBV27 to TRBJ1-6; the D gene is possibly TRBD1 (5 bases). The germline V gene has CDR1 MNHEY and CDR2 SMNVEV (reference sequence). V gave up 6 bases and J gave up 8 bases, with 14 bases separating them. The length of the CDR3 is 14 residues. The DNA for the CDR3 is TGTGCCAGCAGCCCAGGCTGGGGGGATTCACCCCTCCACTTT. It translates to CASSPGWGDSPLHF.